The clone carrying this TCR beta chain was counted a single time. One junction end does not reproduce the germline sequence, and a read error may be involved. With 60 Vbeta and 13 Jbeta primers, the PCR was carried out. Profiling relied on immunoSEQ multiplex PCR, and the TCRdb table lists in-frame clones only, not all of them. Of 150,000 to 180,000 clones in the sample, 70% to 85% were seen once. The data stem from a study of cytomegalovirus exposure and HLA in healthy donors. There are 12 residues in the CDR3. Germline V gene lookup returns CDR1 SEHNR and CDR2 FQNEAQ (reference sequence). The sequence was collected from a man in his thirties or forties in good health and CMV-seronegative. Sequenced sample: PBMCs. The rearrangement links TRBV7-9 to TRBJ2-7, with D tentatively TRBD2 (5 bases). CDR3: CSSSPEGYEQYF. For the CDR3, the DNA is TGTTCCAGCAGCCCCGAGGGTTACGAGCAGTACTTC.